This T cell receptor (beta chain) was obtained from a study of T cell responses to AZD1222 COVID-19 vaccine. CDR1 and CDR2 from the germline V gene are SGHTA and FQGNSA. The CDR3 loop spans 18 amino acids. Trimming cost V 8 bases and J 1 base; bases outside gene matches: 10. The table came from immunoSEQ multiplex PCR; TCRdb's copy has only in-frame clones and leaves some out. The sample holds about 120,000 clones, 93% seen once. The sample consisted of peripheral blood, taken 28 days after the second AZD1222 dose. The clonotype comes from an adult who received the AZD1222 COVID-19 vaccine. The genes are TRBV7-2 and TRBJ2-3; 15 bases are shared with TRBD2. The CDR3: CASLLPGLAGGGTDTQYF. As DNA, the CDR3 is TGTGCCAGCTTATTGCCGGGACTAGCGGGGGGAGGCACAGATACGCAGTATTTT.